This T cell receptor beta chain derives from a study of beta chain features in type 1 diabetes. Study-level background: Patients looked much like healthy donors when it came to age, gender and cell yields.

A remark on this clone: No antigen is known for it.

As every portion of the isolated RNA was reverse transcribed, the sequencing read expressed TCRB transcripts. The read count averaged approximately 4 million across naive, central memory and regulatory T cell samples. Assay: immunoSEQ multiplex PCR; the TCRdb copy retains only in-frame clones and omits some. The table records about 470,000 clones, approximately 30% of them present only once. Whole-study findings and limits: In comparison with healthy donors, patients had naive, central memory and Treg TCRB repertoires that appeared more similar. Shorter TCRB CDR3s, moderately but significantly so, were found in Type 1 diabetes patients in all four CD4+ subsets.

The sample was naive CD4+ T cells from blood. This sequence was found in a man between 18 and 35 years old in good health.

The CDR3 sequence: CASNTPGLAGVYNEQFF. The CDR3 DNA follows: TGTGCCAGCAATACACCGGGACTAGCGGGAGTTTACAATGAGCAGTTCTTC. The chain employs TRBV9 and TRBJ2-1; 14 bases are a match to TRBD2. The germline V gene has CDR1 SGDLS and CDR2 YYNGEE. This CDR3 is 17 amino acids long. The V segment lost 6 bases and the J segment 4 bases; nucleotides outside the gene matches: 9.